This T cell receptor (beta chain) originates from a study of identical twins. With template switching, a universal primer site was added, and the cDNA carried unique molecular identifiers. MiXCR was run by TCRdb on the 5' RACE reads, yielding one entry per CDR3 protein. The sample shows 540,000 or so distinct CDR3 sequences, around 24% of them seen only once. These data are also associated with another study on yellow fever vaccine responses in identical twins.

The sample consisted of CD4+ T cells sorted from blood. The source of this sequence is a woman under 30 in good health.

The CDR3, as DNA: TGTGCCAGCAGAAATAGCGGGGGGGACAAGACCGGGGAGCTGTTTTTT. It codes for CASRNSGGDKTGELFF. The chain combines TRBV7-6 with TRBJ2-2, with TRBD2 matching over 11 bases. This CDR3 is built from 16 residues. Germline-derived CDR1 and CDR2 are SGHVS and FNYEAQ. Trimming took 6 bases from V and 5 from J; bases not matched to a gene: 8.